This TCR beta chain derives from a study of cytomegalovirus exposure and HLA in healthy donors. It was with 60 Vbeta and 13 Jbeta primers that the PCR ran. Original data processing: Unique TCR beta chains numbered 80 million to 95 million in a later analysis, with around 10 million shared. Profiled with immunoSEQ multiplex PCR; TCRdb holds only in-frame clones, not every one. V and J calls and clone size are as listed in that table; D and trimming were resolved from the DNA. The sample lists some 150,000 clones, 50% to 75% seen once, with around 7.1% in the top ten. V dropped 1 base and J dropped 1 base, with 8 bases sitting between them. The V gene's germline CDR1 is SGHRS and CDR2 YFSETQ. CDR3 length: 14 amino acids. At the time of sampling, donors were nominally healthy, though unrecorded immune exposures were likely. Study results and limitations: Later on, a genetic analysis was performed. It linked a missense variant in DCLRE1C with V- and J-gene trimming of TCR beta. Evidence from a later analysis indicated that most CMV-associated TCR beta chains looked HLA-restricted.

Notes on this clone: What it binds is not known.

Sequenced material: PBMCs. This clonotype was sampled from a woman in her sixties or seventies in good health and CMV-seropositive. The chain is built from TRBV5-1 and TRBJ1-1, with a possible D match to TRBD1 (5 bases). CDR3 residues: CASSLSGENTEAFF. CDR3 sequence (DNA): TGCGCCAGCAGCTTGTCGGGGGAGAACACTGAAGCTTTCTTT.